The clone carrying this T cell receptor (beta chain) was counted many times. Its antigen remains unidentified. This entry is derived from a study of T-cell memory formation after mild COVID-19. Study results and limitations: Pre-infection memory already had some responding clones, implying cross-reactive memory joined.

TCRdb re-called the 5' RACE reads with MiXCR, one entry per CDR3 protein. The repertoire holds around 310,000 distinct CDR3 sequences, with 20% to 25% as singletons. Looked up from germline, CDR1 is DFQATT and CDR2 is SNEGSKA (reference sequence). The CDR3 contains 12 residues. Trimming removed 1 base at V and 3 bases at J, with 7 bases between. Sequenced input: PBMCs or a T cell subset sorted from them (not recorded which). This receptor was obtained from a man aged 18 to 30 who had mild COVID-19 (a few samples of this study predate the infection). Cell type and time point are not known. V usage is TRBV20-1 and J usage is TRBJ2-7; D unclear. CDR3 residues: CSARGRVYEQYF. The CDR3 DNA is TGCAGTGCTAGAGGAAGGGTCTACGAGCAGTACTTC.